The clone carrying this T cell receptor beta chain was recorded once. The sample originates from a study of cytomegalovirus exposure and HLA in healthy donors. PCR primers comprised 60 Vbeta and 13 Jbeta primers. Libraries were prepared by immunoSEQ multiplex PCR; TCRdb keeps only in-frame clonotypes and omits some of them. The sample comprises nearly 110,000 clones, about 74% of which are singletons, and 14% rests with the top ten. Trimming removed 3 bases from V and 4 bases from J; junction bases left unmatched: 5. The CDR3 length is 15 residues. Germline V gene data show CDR1 as SGHKS and CDR2 as YYEKEE (reference sequence).

This TCR was sampled from a woman between 40 and 50 years old in good health and CMV-seropositive. The sequencing input was PBMCs. The chain has TRBV5-5 and TRBJ2-5; 11 bases agree with TRBD1. DNA for the CDR3: TGTGCCAGCAGCTCCGGGACAGGGGGTGGAGAGACCCAGTACTTC. Its translation: CASSSGTGGGETQYF.